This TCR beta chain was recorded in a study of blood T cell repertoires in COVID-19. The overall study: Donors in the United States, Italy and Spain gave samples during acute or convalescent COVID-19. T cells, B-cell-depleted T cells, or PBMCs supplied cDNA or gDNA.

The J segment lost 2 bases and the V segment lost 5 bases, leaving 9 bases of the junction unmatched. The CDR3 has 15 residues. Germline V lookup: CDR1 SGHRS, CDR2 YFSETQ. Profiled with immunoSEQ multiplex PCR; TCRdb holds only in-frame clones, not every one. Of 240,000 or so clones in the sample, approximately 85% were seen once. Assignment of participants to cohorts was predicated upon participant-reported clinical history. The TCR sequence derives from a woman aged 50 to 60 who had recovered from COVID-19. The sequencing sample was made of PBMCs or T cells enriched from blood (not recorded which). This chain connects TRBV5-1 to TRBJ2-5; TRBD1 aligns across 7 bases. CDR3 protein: CASRGRPGQQETQYF. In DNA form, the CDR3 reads TGCGCCAGCAGGGGCCGCCCGGGACAGCAAGAGACCCAGTACTTC.